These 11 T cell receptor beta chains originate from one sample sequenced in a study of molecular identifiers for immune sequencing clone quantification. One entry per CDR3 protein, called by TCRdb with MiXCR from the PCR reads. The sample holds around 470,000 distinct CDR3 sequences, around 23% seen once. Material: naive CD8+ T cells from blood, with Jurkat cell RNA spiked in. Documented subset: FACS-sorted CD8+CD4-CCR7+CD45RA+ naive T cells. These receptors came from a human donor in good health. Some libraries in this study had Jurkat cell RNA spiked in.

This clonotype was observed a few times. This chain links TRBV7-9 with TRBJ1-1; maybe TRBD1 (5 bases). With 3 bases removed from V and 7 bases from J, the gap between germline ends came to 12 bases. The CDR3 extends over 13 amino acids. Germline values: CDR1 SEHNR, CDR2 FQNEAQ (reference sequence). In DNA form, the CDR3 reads TGTGCCAGCAGCTTTTCCGAGGGGATTGAAGCTTTCTTT. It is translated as CASSFSEGIEAFF.

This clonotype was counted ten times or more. CDR3 DNA sequence: TGTGCCAGCAGTTTTGTGGATAATGAGCAGTTCTTC. Translating gives CASSFVDNEQFF. This chain connects TRBV7-2 to TRBJ2-1; D uncertain. Germline CDR1 and CDR2: SGHTA and FQGNSA. The CDR3 totals 12 residues. Trimming took 6 bases from V and 7 from J, leaving 10 bases between them.

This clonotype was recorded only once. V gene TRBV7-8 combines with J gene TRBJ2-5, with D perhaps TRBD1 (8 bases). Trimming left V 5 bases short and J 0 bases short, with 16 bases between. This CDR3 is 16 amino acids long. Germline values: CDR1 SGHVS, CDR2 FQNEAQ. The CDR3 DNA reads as TGTGCCAGCAGCCGGAGCGGGACAGGATACCAAGAGACCCAGTACTTC. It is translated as CASSRSGTGYQETQYF.

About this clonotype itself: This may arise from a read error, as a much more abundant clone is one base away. The DNA for the CDR3 is TGTGCCAGCAGCGCCCGGACAGGGGGCGCCCCTACGCAGTATTTT. Its protein product is CASSARTGGAPTQYF. V gene TRBV11-2 combines with J gene TRBJ2-3; 11 nucleotides align to TRBD1. The CDR3 extends over 15 amino acids. J lost 8 bases, V lost 5 bases, and 9 bases had no gene match. CDR1 and CDR2 from the germline V gene are SGHAT and FQNNGV.

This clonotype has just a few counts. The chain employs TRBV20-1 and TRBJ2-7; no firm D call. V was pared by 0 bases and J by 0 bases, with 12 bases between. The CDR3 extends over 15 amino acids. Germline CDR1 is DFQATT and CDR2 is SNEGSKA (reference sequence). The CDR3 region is CSAREHLGISYEQYF. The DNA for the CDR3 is TGCAGTGCTAGAGAGCACCTTGGGATCTCCTACGAGCAGTACTTC.

This CDR3 reads CASSGGVYQPQHF. For the CDR3, the DNA is TGTGCCAGCAGCGGGGGGGTATATCAGCCCCAGCATTTT. The chain has TRBV7-9 and TRBJ1-5; D may be TRBD1 (5 bases). V lost 5 bases and J lost 5, with 10 bases in between. CDR1 and CDR2 (germline): SEHNR, FQNEAQ (reference sequence). The CDR3 is 13 residues long.

Written as DNA, the CDR3 is TGCAGCGTCCGGACAGGGTCAAGTACCGGGGAGCTGTTTTTT. This translates into CSVRTGSSTGELFF. The chain carries TRBV29-1 and TRBJ2-2, with TRBD1 matching 8 bases. This CDR3 has 14 residues. V shed 6 bases, J shed 5 bases, and the junction held 8 bases outside the gene matches. Germline CDR1 and CDR2: SQVTM and ANQGSEA.

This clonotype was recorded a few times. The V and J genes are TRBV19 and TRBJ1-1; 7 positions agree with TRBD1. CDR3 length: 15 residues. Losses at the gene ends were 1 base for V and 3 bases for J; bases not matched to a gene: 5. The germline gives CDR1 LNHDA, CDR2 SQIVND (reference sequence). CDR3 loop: CASSIGGGLYTEAFF. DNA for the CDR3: TGTGCCAGTAGTATAGGAGGGGGCCTTTACACTGAAGCTTTCTTT.

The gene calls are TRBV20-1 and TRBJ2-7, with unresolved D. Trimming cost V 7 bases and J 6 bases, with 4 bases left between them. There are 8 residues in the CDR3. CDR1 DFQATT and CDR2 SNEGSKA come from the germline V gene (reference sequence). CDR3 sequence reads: CSVGEQYF. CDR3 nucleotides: TGCAGTGTTGGCGAGCAGTACTTC.

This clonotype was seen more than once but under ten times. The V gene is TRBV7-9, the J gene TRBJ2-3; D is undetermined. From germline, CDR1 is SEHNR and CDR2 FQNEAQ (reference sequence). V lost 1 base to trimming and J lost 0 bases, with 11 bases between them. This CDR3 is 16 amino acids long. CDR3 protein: CASSLGAWGSTDTQYF. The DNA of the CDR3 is TGTGCCAGCAGCTTAGGAGCCTGGGGTAGCACAGATACGCAGTATTTT.

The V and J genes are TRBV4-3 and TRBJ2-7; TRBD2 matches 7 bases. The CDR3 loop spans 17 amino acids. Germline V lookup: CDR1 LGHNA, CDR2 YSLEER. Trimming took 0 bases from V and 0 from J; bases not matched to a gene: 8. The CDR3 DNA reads TGCGCCAGCAGCCAAGAAGTGGAGCTAGCGGCCTCCTACGAGCAGTACTTC. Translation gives CASSQEVELAASYEQYF.